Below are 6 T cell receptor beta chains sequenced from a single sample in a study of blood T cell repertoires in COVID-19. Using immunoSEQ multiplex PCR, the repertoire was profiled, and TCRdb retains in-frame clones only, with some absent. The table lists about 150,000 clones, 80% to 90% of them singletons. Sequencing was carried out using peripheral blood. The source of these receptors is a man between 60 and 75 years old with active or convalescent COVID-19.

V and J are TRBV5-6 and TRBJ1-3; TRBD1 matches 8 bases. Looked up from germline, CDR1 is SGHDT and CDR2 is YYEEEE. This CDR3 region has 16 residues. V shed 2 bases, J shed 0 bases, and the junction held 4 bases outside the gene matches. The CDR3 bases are TGTGCCAGCAGCTTCCGGGACAGGTCCTCTGGAAACACCATATATTTT. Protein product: CASSFRDRSSGNTIYF.

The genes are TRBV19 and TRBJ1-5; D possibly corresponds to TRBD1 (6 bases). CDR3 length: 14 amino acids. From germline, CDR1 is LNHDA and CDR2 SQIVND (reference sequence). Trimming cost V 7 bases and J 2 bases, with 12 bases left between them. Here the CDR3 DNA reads TGTGCCAGTACCAGGGGTACGGGCAATCAGCCCCAGCATTTT. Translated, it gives CASTRGTGNQPQHF.

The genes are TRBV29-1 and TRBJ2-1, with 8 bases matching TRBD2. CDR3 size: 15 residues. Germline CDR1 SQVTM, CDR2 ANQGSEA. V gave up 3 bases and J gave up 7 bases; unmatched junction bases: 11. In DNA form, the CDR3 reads TGCAGCGTTGAGATAGTGACTAGCGCGTCGAATGAGCAGTTCTTC. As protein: CSVEIVTSASNEQFF.

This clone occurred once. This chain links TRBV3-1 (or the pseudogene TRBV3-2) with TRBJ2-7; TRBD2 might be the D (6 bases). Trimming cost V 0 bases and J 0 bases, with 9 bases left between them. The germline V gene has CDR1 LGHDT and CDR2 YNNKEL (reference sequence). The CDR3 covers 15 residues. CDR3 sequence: CASSQDGGSSYEQYF. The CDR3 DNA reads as TGTGCCAGCAGCCAAGATGGGGGGAGCTCCTACGAGCAGTACTTC.

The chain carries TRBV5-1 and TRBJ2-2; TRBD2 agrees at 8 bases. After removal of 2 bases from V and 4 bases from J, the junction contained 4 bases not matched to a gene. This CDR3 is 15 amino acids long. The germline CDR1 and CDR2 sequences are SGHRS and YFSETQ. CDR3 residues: CASSFRLASTGELFF. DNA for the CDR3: TGCGCCAGCAGCTTTCGACTAGCGTCCACCGGGGAGCTGTTTTTT.

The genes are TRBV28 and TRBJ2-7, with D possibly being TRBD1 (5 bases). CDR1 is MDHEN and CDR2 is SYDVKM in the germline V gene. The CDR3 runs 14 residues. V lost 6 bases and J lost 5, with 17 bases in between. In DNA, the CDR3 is TGTGCCAGCAGAACGACTCAGGGTTTCCACGAGCAGTACTTC. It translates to CASRTTQGFHEQYF.